The text below deals with one TCR beta chain. Its antigen remains unidentified. Germline-derived CDR1 and CDR2 are SGHDN and FVKESK. Trimming removed 4 bases from V and 0 bases from J; junction bases left unmatched: 2. This CDR3 is 16 amino acids long. Amplification used 60 Vbeta primers and 13 Jbeta primers. Produced via immunoSEQ multiplex PCR; TCRdb's table is partial and in-frame only. The repertoire holds some 190,000 clones, with around 83% as singletons. These data come from a study of cytomegalovirus exposure and HLA in healthy donors. Whole-study results and caveats: Later analysis identified several of the most significant clusters that appeared linked to common viral pathogens. Among TCR beta chains, those listed as cytomegalovirus-associated numbered some 160.

Sequenced material: PBMCs. The chain joins TRBV14 to TRBJ2-3; 12 bases align to TRBD2. This TCR was sampled from a man aged 35-49 years in good health and CMV-seropositive. The CDR3 region is CASSPGTSGSTDTQYF. CDR3 nucleotide sequence: TGTGCCAGCAGCCCCGGGACTAGCGGGAGCACAGATACGCAGTATTTT.